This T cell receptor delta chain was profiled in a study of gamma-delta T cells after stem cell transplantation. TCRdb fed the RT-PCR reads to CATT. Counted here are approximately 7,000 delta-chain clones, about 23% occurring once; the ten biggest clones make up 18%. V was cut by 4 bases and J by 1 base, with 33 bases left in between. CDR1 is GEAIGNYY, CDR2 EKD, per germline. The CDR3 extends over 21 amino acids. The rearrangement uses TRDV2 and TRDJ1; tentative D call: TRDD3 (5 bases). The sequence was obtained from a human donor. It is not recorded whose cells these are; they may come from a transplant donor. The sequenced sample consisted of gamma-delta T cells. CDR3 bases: TGTGCCTGTGAAGTTTTGTCTGCGGGGGGCCATCAAGACCATGGCACCGATAAACTCATCTTT. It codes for CACEVLSAGGHQDHGTDKLIF.